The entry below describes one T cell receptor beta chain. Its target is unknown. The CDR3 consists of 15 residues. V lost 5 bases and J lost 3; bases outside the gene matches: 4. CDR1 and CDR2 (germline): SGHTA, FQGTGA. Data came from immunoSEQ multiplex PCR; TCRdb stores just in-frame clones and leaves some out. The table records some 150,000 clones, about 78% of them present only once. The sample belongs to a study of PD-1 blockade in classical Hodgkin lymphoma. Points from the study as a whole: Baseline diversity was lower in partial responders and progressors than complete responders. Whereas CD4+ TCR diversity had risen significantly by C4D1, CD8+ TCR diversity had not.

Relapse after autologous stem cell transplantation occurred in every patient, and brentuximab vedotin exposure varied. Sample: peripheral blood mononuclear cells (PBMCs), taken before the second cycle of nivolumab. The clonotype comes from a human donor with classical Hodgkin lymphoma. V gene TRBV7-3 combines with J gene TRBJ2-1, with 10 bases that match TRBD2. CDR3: CASSVAGGHYNEQFF. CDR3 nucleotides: TGTGCCAGCAGCGTAGCGGGAGGCCACTACAATGAGCAGTTCTTC.